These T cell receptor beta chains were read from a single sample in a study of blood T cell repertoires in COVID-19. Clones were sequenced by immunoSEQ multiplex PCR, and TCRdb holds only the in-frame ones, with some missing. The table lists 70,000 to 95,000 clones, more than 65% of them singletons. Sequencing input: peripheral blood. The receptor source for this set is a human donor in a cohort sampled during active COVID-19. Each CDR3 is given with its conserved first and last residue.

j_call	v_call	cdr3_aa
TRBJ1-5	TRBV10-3	CAISDSLDQPQHF
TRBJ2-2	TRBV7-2	CASTRQANTGELFF
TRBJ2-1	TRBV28	CASGGYRSYNEQFF
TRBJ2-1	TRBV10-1	CASSTERGYNEQFF
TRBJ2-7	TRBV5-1	CASSLGSGQGGFYEQYF
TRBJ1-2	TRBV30	CAGPGQGPHGYTF
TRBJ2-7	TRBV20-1	CSARSEEQYF
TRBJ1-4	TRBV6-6	CASRQGRGPNEKLFF
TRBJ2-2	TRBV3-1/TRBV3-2	CASSVSGTGELFF
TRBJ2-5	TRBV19	CASSIGQGNGETQYF
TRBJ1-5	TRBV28	CASNLGGADQPQHF
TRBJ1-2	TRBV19	CASRQGRFPQSNYGYTF
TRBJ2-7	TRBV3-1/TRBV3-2	CASSPSLASYEQYF
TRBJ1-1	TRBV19	CASSVHGGSEEAFF
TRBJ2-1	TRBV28	CASSQTSGGGSNEQFF
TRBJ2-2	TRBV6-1	CASSEALTGNTGELFF
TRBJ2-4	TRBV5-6	CASSLFTGEAKNIQYF
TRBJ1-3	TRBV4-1	CASSQVKGSFSGNTIYF
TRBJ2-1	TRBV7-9	CASSFAGQGAGQFF
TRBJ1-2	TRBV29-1	CSVVGARFYGYTF
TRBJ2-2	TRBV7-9	CASSSGTGGPGELFF
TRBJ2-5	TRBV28	CASSLGTSGGGQTQYF
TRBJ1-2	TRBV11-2	CASSIPGGAGGYTF
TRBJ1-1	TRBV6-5	CASRRQGPNTEAFF
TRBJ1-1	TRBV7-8	CASSQPGQGADTEAFF
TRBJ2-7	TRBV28	CASSSTGVYEQYF
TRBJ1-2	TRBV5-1	CASSYAGTSTGYTF
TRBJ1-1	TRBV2	CASSVGERAEAFF
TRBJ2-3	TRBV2	CASSPLAGAGTQYF
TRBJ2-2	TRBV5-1	CASSSGNPGELFF
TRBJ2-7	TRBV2	CASSEPFSYEQYF
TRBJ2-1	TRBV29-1	CSVGPGLGDNEQFF
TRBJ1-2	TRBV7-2	CASSAYRQGAWGYTF
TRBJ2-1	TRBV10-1	CASSESGLAGMNSYNEQFF
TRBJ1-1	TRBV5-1	CASSPNTGNTEAFF
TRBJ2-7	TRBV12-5	CASGLAGEQYF
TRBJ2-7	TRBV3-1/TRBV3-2	CASSQVAAYEQYF
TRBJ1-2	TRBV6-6	CASSYSGQGNHGYTF
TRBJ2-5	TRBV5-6	CASSLRGLATLGQETQYF
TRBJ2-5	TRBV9	CASSAQGQSFGETQYF
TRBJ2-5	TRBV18	CASSPVTGPQETQYF
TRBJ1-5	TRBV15	CATSNNGGNQPQHF
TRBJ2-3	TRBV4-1	CASSQIGTDTQYF
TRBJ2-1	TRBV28	CASSGTSGSLYNEQFF
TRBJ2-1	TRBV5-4	CASSLGQGAPYNEQFF
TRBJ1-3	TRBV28	CASSLTGEVLAGNTIYF
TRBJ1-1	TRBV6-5	CASSKPGQVNTEAFF
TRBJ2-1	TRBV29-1	CSGLTNEQFF
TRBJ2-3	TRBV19	CASSIGDTQYF
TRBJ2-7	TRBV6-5	CASSTRAPPYEQYF